Presented here are 15 T cell receptor beta chains from one specimen sequenced in a study of T cell responses to AZD1222 COVID-19 vaccine. Profiled with immunoSEQ multiplex PCR; TCRdb holds only in-frame clones, not every one. The sample shows about 170,000 clones, more than 80% of them seen only once. This specimen was peripheral blood, taken on day 0 of AZD1222 vaccination. These receptors were collected from an adult in good health.

The chain couples TRBV3-1 (or the pseudogene TRBV3-2) to TRBJ1-2; D perhaps matches TRBD1 (5 bases). This CDR3 has 14 amino acids. Germline V gene sequence: CDR1 LGHDT, CDR2 YNNKEL (reference sequence). V lost 0 bases and J lost 3, with 8 bases in between. The CDR3 coding sequence is TGTGCCAGCAGCCAAGACCAGGGCTACTATGGCTACACCTTC. Translated, it gives CASSQDQGYYGYTF.

J is TRBJ2-1 and V is TRBV24-1; D remains unclear. The V gene lost 4 bases and the J gene lost 5 bases, with 17 bases spanning the gap. The CDR3 totals 16 residues. Germline CDR1 KGHDR, CDR2 SFDVKD. The CDR3 DNA reads TGTGCCACCAGTGACCCCTCAGTGGGCCGTGACAATGAGCAGTTCTTC. Amino acids: CATSDPSVGRDNEQFF.

The rearrangement joins TRBV3-1 (or the pseudogene TRBV3-2) to TRBJ2-1; perhaps TRBD2 as D (5 bases). V was cut by 1 base and J by 7 bases, with 14 bases left in between. CDR1 and CDR2 from the germline V gene are LGHDT and YNNKEL (reference sequence). The CDR3 has 15 residues. In DNA, the CDR3 is TGTGCCAGCAGCCAAGTAAGAGGGAGTTGGAATGAGCAGTTCTTC. Translated, it gives CASSQVRGSWNEQFF.

The chain is built from TRBV29-1 and TRBJ1-5, with D tentatively TRBD1 (6 bases). Trimming cost V 6 bases and J 4 bases, with 13 bases left between them. Germline-derived CDR1 and CDR2 are SQVTM and ANQGSEA. The CDR3 length is 13 residues. CDR3 in amino acids: CSVSRGDNQPQHF. CDR3 coding DNA: TGCAGCGTCAGCAGGGGTGATAATCAGCCCCAGCATTTT.

This chain uses TRBV19 with TRBJ2-3; 8 nucleotides agree with TRBD1. CDR1 is LNHDA, CDR2 SQIVND, per germline (reference sequence). There are 15 residues in the CDR3. Trimming removed 10 bases from V and 2 bases from J; junction bases left unmatched: 11. CDR3 sequence reads: CAKTTYRGNTDTQYF. CDR3 DNA: TGTGCCAAAACGACCTACAGGGGGAACACAGATACGCAGTATTTT.

The CDR3: CATLGRPFHNEQFF. The CDR3 DNA is TGTGCCACCCTCGGGAGGCCCTTCCACAATGAGCAGTTCTTC. V usage is TRBV13 and J usage is TRBJ2-1, with 7 bases lining up with TRBD2. V lost 10 bases, J lost 5 bases, and 11 bases stayed unmatched. The CDR3 is 14 amino acids. CDR1 is PRHDT, CDR2 FYEKMQ, per germline (reference sequence).

This clone was counted a single time. The rearrangement joins TRBV6-5 to TRBJ1-2; tentative D call: TRBD1 (6 bases). Germline-derived CDR1 and CDR2 are MNHEY and SVGAGI. V lost 8 bases, J lost 6 bases, and 13 bases lay in between. This CDR3 spans 12 amino acids. CDR3 DNA: TGTGCCAGCGTCGACAGGCCGAATGGCTACACCTTC. As protein: CASVDRPNGYTF.

This clone was detected once. The chain carries TRBV5-8 and TRBJ2-3; weak D call: TRBD1 (5 bases). The CDR3 spans 14 residues. Germline V gene data show CDR1 as SGHTS and CDR2 as YDEGEE. V lost 0 bases and J lost 6, with 11 bases in between. This CDR3 reads CASSLARAADTQYF. DNA for the CDR3: TGTGCCAGCAGCTTGGCCAGGGCGGCGGATACGCAGTATTTT. The full variable domain, rest sourced from reference TRBV5-8 and TRBJ2-3, is EAGVTQSPTHLIKTRGQQATLRCSPISGHTSVYWYQQALGLGLQFLLWYDEGEERNRGNFPPRFSGRQFPNYSSELNVNALELEDSALYLCASSLARAADTQYFGPGTRLTVL.

This clone was found once. The chain uses TRBV15 and TRBJ1-5; the D gene is possibly TRBD1 (5 bases). The CDR3 runs 16 residues. Trimming cost V 5 bases and J 4 bases, with 18 bases left between them. Germline V gene sequence: CDR1 LNHNV, CDR2 YYDKDF (reference sequence). The CDR3 bases are TGTGCCACCAGCTACAGTCGAGGGGAAGGGAATCAGCCCCAGCATTTT. Its translation is CATSYSRGEGNQPQHF.

This chain connects TRBV29-1 to TRBJ1-1, with D possibly matching TRBD1 (6 bases). Looked up from germline, CDR1 is SQVTM and CDR2 is ANQGSEA. The V gene lost 0 bases and the J gene lost 7 bases, with 9 bases spanning the gap. The CDR3 extends over 12 amino acids. The CDR3 sequence is CSVEDQGLEAFF. CDR3 nucleotides: TGCAGCGTTGAAGATCAGGGGCTTGAAGCTTTCTTT.

The chain couples TRBV19 to TRBJ1-6; tentative D call: TRBD1 (5 bases). This CDR3 is built from 16 residues. The V end was cut by 1 base, the J end by 10 bases, with 17 bases between. The germline CDR1 and CDR2 sequences are LNHDA and SQIVND (reference sequence). This chain's CDR3 is CASSIATGGFRSPLHF. The DNA of the CDR3 is TGTGCCAGTAGTATAGCAACAGGAGGCTTTCGATCACCCCTCCACTTT. The full variable domain, completed using reference TRBV19 and TRBJ1-6, is DGGITQSPKYLFRKEGQNVTLSCEQNLNHDAMYWYRQDPGQGLRLIYYSQIVNDFQKGDIAEGYSVSREKKESFPLTVTSAQKNPTAFYLCASSIATGGFRSPLHFGNGTRLTVT.

The genes are TRBV7-8 and TRBJ2-1; maybe TRBD2 (6 bases). This CDR3 is 16 amino acids long. V dropped 5 bases and J dropped 5 bases, with 19 bases sitting between them. In germline, CDR1 is SGHVS, CDR2 FQNEAQ. The CDR3 DNA is TGTGCCAGCAGCCGGGTTGACCGGGACTTACACAATGAGCAGTTCTTC. Translating it yields CASSRVDRDLHNEQFF.

The chain couples TRBV12-3 or TRBV12-4 to TRBJ1-2; unclear D gene. The CDR3 totals 11 residues. V lost 5 bases to trimming and J lost 7 bases, with 8 bases between them. The CDR3 nucleotides are TGTGCCAGCAGTCAAAGGTTTGGCTACACCTTC. Its translation: CASSQRFGYTF.

The chain links TRBV19 to TRBJ2-1, with TRBD2 matching over 8 bases. The trim removed 2 bases at V and 5 bases at J, leaving 11 bases unmatched. Germline CDR1 and CDR2: LNHDA and SQIVND (reference sequence). CDR3 length: 17 amino acids. The CDR3 here is CASSITSGHGAHNEQFF. The DNA of the CDR3 is TGTGCCAGTAGTATAACTAGCGGACACGGGGCCCACAATGAGCAGTTCTTC.

The chain uses TRBV7-9 and TRBJ1-4; D possibly corresponds to TRBD1 (6 bases). With 4 bases removed from V and 4 bases from J, the gap between germline ends came to 10 bases. Germline values: CDR1 SEHNR, CDR2 FQNEAQ (reference sequence). This CDR3 spans 14 amino acids. CDR3 region: CASSWTAFNEKLFF. The CDR3 DNA is TGTGCCAGCAGCTGGACAGCATTTAATGAAAAACTGTTTTTT.